This TCR beta chain was recorded in a study of Tregs in tolerant kidney transplant recipients. Study outcomes and limitations: The most relevant donor-specific Treg TCRbeta repertoire apparently came from expansion with activated donor B cells.

Repertoires were generated with immunoSEQ multiplex PCR, while TCRdb's copy carries only in-frame clones and drops some. The sample includes approximately 45,000 clones, over 95% seen only once; the top ten take about 0.36%. This CDR3 has 15 amino acids. Germline V gives CDR1 SGHRS, CDR2 YFSETQ. The ends were cut back, 4 bases at V and 4 bases at J, with 17 bases in the middle. About this clone itself: Antigen: not known.

The origin of this receptor is a human donor in good health. The gene calls are TRBV5-1 and TRBJ1-2; weak D call: TRBD1 (6 bases). Sequencing used Tregs from blood cultured with allogeneic cells. The CDR3 reads CASSRVSGDTYGYTF. Written as DNA, the CDR3 is TGCGCCAGCAGCCGGGTATCAGGGGATACCTATGGCTACACCTTC.